Each of the 17 T cell receptor beta chains below was sequenced from the same sample in a study of cytomegalovirus exposure and HLA in healthy donors. PCR employed 60 Vbeta and 13 Jbeta primers. Sequenced by immunoSEQ multiplex PCR; TCRdb stores in-frame clones only, minus some. This table holds 75,000 to 100,000 clones, 65% to 80% found once. Sequenced sample: PBMCs. Receptors were obtained from a female donor in good health and CMV-seropositive.

This clone is a singleton in its sample. Here the CDR3 reads CASSIYLRGAGANVLTF. The CDR3 DNA follows: TGTGCCAGCAGTATTTACCTCAGGGGAGCTGGGGCCAACGTCCTGACTTTC. The genes are TRBV28 and TRBJ2-6; tentatively, D is TRBD1 (6 bases). The CDR3 spans 17 residues. V shed 5 bases and J shed 2 bases, with 16 bases lying between them. Germline lookup yields CDR1 MDHEN and CDR2 SYDVKM.

The V call is TRBV4-2, the J call TRBJ2-1, with TRBD2 matching 12 bases. Germline loops: CDR1 LGHNA, CDR2 YNFKEQ. J gave up 12 bases and V 4 bases, and 10 bases lay outside the gene matches. The length of the CDR3 is 15 residues. The CDR3 region is CASSLASGGASRQFF. CDR3 DNA: TGTGCCAGCAGCCTGGCTAGCGGGGGGGCTAGCAGGCAGTTCTTC.

The chain combines TRBV19 with TRBJ2-3; D is ambiguous. The ends were cut back, 4 bases at V and 1 base at J, with 6 bases in the middle. Germline V gives CDR1 LNHDA, CDR2 SQIVND (reference sequence). CDR3 length equals 13 residues. CDR3 bases: TGTGCCAGTAGTAATACTCGCACAGATACGCAGTATTTT. This codes for CASSNTRTDTQYF. The full variable domain, its missing parts supplied by reference TRBV19 and TRBJ2-3, is DGGITQSPKYLFRKEGQNVTLSCEQNLNHDAMYWYRQDPGQGLRLIYYSQIVNDFQKGDIAEGYSVSREKKESFPLTVTSAQKNPTAFYLCASSNTRTDTQYFGPGTRLTVL.

This sequence joins TRBV7-2 and TRBJ2-7; D uncertain. The CDR3 extends over 12 amino acids. Germline V gives CDR1 SGHTA, CDR2 FQGNSA. V was pared by 2 bases and J by 5 bases, with 7 bases between. The CDR3 loop reads CASSLLADEQYF. For the CDR3, the DNA is TGTGCCAGCAGCTTATTAGCCGACGAGCAGTACTTC.

The chain carries TRBV7-3 and TRBJ1-1; D unclear. Trimming shortened V by 2 bases and J by 4 bases, and 8 bases separated the two germline ends. The CDR3 runs to 13 residues. Germline CDR1 is SGHTA and CDR2 is FQGTGA. CDR3 in amino acids: CASSLQEGTEAFF. The CDR3, as DNA: TGTGCCAGCAGCTTACAAGAGGGCACTGAAGCTTTCTTT.

The J gene is TRBJ2-5, the V gene TRBV11-2; 8 bases are a match to TRBD1. CDR1 is SGHAT and CDR2 is FQNNGV in the germline V gene. The CDR3 covers 17 residues. V dropped 2 bases and J dropped 5; count of bases not matched to a gene: 13. In DNA form, the CDR3 reads TGTGCCAGCAGCTTAAGGGACAGGCCCCTGCCGGAGGAGACCCAGTACTTC. Its translation: CASSLRDRPLPEETQYF.

The gene calls are TRBV11-3 and TRBJ1-2; D remains ambiguous. Germline CDR1 and CDR2: SGHNT and YENEEA. The CDR3 sequence is 14 residues long. Trimming removed 7 bases at V and 3 bases at J, with 15 bases between. DNA for the CDR3: TGTGCCAGCACCCTTATTTTGTTCTACTATGGCTACACCTTC. This codes for CASTLILFYYGYTF. Using reference TRBV11-3 and TRBJ1-2 for the parts outside the CDR3, the full variable domain is EAGVVQSPRYKIIEKKQPVAFWCNPISGHNTLYWYLQNLGQGPELLIRYENEEAVDDSQLPKDRFSAERLKGVDSTLKIQPAELGDSAVYLCASTLILFYYGYTFGSGTRLTVV.

The rearrangement joins TRBV7-2 to TRBJ1-1, with TRBD1 as a possible D gene (6 bases). CDR3 size: 14 residues. The germline V gene has CDR1 SGHTA and CDR2 FQGNSA. Trimming took 1 base from V and 4 from J, leaving 10 bases between them. CDR3 amino acids: CASSLGQGSTEAFF. The CDR3 DNA reads as TGTGCCAGCAGCTTAGGTCAGGGGAGCACTGAAGCTTTCTTT.

This chain joins TRBV7-9 and TRBJ1-1; D gene uncertain. The V gene lost 2 bases and the J gene lost 0 bases, with 10 bases spanning the gap. The germline CDR1 and CDR2 sequences are SEHNR and FQNEAQ (reference sequence). This CDR3 spans 15 amino acids. The chain's CDR3 is CASSLLGQMNTEAFF. Here the CDR3 DNA reads TGTGCCAGCAGCTTACTTGGCCAGATGAACACTGAAGCTTTCTTT.

This chain links TRBV7-2 with TRBJ1-1, with a weak D call TRBD1 (5 bases). The V end was cut by 5 bases, the J end by 3 bases, with 13 bases between. The V gene's germline CDR1 is SGHTA and CDR2 FQGNSA. This CDR3 spans 14 amino acids. The CDR3 sequence: CASSPGLAHTEAFF. The CDR3 nucleotides read TGTGCCAGCAGCCCAGGGCTTGCGCACACTGAAGCTTTCTTT. Combining the CDR3 with reference TRBV7-2 and TRBJ1-1 gives the whole variable domain GAGVSQSPSNKVTEKGKDVELRCDPISGHTALYWYRQSLGQGLEFLIYFQGNSAPDKSGLPSDRFSAERTGGSVSTLTIQRTQQEDSAVYLCASSPGLAHTEAFFGQGTRLTVV.

The chain is built from TRBV28 and TRBJ1-5, with D possibly being TRBD1 (6 bases). Germline V gives CDR1 MDHEN, CDR2 SYDVKM. This CDR3 region has 16 residues. V was pared by 4 bases and J by 2 bases, with 15 bases between. This chain's CDR3 is CASSSRGLGGNQPQHF. The CDR3 nucleotides are TGTGCCAGCAGTTCCAGGGGCTTGGGAGGCAATCAGCCCCAGCATTTT.

This rearrangement joins TRBV5-4 to TRBJ2-7; 10 bases match TRBD2. The CDR3 is 15 amino acids. Germline V gene lookup returns CDR1 SGHNT and CDR2 YYREEE (reference sequence). The J segment lost 7 bases and the V segment lost 1 base, leaving 8 bases of the junction unmatched. CDR3 region: CASSLLTSGNYEQYF. In DNA form, the CDR3 reads TGTGCCAGCAGCTTGTTAACTAGCGGGAACTATGAGCAGTACTTC. Variable domain in full (rest from reference TRBV5-4 and TRBJ2-7): ETGVTQSPTHLIKTRGQQVTLRCSSQSGHNTVSWYQQALGQGPQFIFQYYREEENGRGNFPPRFSGLQFPNYSSELNVNALELDDSALYLCASSLLTSGNYEQYFGPGTRLTVT.

This sequence joins TRBV7-3 and TRBJ2-7, with a possible D match to TRBD1 (6 bases). CDR1 is SGHTA, CDR2 FQGTGA, per germline. V lost 0 bases, J lost 2 bases, and 8 bases lay in between. There are 14 residues in the CDR3. The CDR3 sequence is CASSLTGQPYEQYF. The CDR3 nucleotides read TGTGCCAGCAGCTTAACCGGACAGCCCTACGAGCAGTACTTC.

The chain combines TRBV5-1 with TRBJ1-1; 7 nucleotides line up with TRBD1. CDR1 and CDR2 from the germline V gene are SGHRS and YFSETQ. The CDR3 loop spans 11 amino acids. V shed 4 bases, J shed 9 bases, and the junction held 3 bases outside the gene matches. The CDR3 DNA is TGCGCCAGCAGCATGGGACAGCAAGCTTTCTTT. Encoded protein: CASSMGQQAFF.

V is TRBV7-2 and J is TRBJ1-2; D unclear. The V gene lost 1 base and the J gene lost 8 bases, with 14 bases spanning the gap. Germline-derived CDR1 and CDR2 are SGHTA and FQGNSA. The CDR3 spans 14 residues. CDR3 DNA sequence: TGTGCCAGCAGCTTAGAGGTCAGGTCGTACGGCTACACCTTC. Protein: CASSLEVRSYGYTF.

This clone occurred a few times. J is TRBJ2-5 and V is TRBV7-2; 13 nucleotides match TRBD2. J was trimmed by 5 bases and V by 0 bases; bases with no gene match: 0. There are 15 residues in the CDR3. The germline V gene encodes CDR1 SGHTA and CDR2 FQGNSA. CDR3 coding DNA: TGTGCCAGCAGCTTAGCGGGACTAGCGGGGGAGACCCAGTACTTC. Protein sequence: CASSLAGLAGETQYF.

This clone was seen a single time. The chain has TRBV7-2 and TRBJ1-1; D is uncertain. The CDR3 has 17 residues. Trimming cost V 1 base and J 0 bases, with 15 bases left between them. Germline CDR1 is SGHTA and CDR2 is FQGNSA. The CDR3 is CASSLVGGGAMNTEAFF. In DNA, the CDR3 is TGTGCCAGCAGCTTAGTTGGCGGCGGTGCCATGAACACTGAAGCTTTCTTT.